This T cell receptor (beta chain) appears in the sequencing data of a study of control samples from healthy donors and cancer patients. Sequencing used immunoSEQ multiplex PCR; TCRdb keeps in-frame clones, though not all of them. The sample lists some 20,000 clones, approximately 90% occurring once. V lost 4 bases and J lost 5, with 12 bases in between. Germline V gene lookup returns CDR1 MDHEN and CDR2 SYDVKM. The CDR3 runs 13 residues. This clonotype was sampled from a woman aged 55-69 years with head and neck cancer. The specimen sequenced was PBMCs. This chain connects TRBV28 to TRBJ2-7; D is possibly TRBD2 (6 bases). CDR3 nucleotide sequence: TGTGCCAGCAGTTATGGCGGGGCAGACGAGCAGTACTTC. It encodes CASSYGGADEQYF.